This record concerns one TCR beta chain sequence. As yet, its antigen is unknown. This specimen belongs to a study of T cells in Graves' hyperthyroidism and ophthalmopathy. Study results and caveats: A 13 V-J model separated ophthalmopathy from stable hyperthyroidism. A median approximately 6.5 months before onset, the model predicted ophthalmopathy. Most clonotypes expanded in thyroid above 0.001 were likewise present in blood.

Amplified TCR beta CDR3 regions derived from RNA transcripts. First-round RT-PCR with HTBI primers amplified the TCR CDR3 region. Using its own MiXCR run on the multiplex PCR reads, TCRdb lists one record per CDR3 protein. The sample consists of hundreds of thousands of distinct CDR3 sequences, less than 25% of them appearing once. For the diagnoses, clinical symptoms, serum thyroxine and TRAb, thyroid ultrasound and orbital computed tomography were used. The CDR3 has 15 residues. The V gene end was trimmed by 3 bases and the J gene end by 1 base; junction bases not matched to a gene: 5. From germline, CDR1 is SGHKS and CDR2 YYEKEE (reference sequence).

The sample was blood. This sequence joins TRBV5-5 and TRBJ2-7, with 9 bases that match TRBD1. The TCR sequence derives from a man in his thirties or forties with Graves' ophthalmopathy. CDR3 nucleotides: TGTGCCAGCAGCTGGGGACAGGGTGTGTCCTACGAGCAGTACTTC. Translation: CASSWGQGVSYEQYF.